This TCR beta chain was sequenced in a study of tumor-infiltrating lymphocytes in primary liver carcinoma. Co-extraction yielded RNA and DNA from roughly 21-30 mg of unsorted bulk tissue. Chronic HBV infection was present in the patients, who were treatment-naive. This CDR3 region has 15 residues. The germline V gene encodes CDR1 ENHRY and CDR2 SYGVKD. This clonotype showed up just a few times. Its cognate antigen is unknown. Possible read error: a much larger clone is one base away. Using a constant-region primer together with ProtoScript II reverse transcriptase, TCR beta cDNA was made from approximately 0.55 ug of total RNA. The TCR beta library was amplified through three nested multiplex PCR rounds in a modified ARM-PCR procedure. Both of the initial two PCR rounds ran for 10 cycles and employed TRBV1-TRBV30 forward primers alongside a C-beta reverse primer. Each CDR3 protein gets one entry after TCRdb re-called the multiplex PCR reads with MiXCR. Among roughly 200,000 distinct CDR3 sequences listed, around four fifths were seen once.

General study results and limits: The study found a significantly higher top-250-clone fraction in tumors than in blood (p = 0.039).

The TCR comes from a man in his forties with primary liver carcinoma and hepatitis B virus infection. The material sequenced was tumor tissue from primary liver carcinoma. The V and J genes are TRBV10-3 and TRBJ2-3; the D gene could be TRBD1 or TRBD2 (5 bases each). The CDR3 region is CAVSDRDGSTDTQYF. The CDR3 DNA is TGTGCCGTCAGTGACCGGGACGGGAGCACAGATACGCAGTATTTT.